This T cell receptor (beta chain) was observed in a study of shared clonotypes between healthy human individuals. General observations from the study: The sharing of approximately 4.6% of naive CD4 clonotypes was seen across a few donors. The study found lower generation probabilities in non-shared clonotypes than in those shared by all four donors.

Worth noting for this clone: Its antigen is unknown.

Germline V lookup: CDR1 MNHEY, CDR2 SMNVEV (reference sequence). The trim removed 2 bases at V and 5 bases at J, leaving 2 bases unmatched. The CDR3 has 16 amino acids. Naivety among CD8 cells was defined by CD45RO negativity and positive CCR7 selection, thereby excluding terminally differentiated effector memory CD45RA+ cells. Some clones are missing from TCRdb's copy, which holds only in-frame ones; the method was immunoSEQ multiplex PCR. This repertoire shows about 580,000 clones, 95% to 98% found once; its top ten account for 0.3%. The V and J genes are TRBV27 and TRBJ2-1, with 14 bases that match TRBD2. The sequenced sample consisted of naive CD8+ T cells sorted from blood. This TCR derives from a man aged 30 to 45 in good health. CDR3 sequence (DNA): TGTGCCAGCAGTTTAGGGACTAGCGGGAGACACAATGAGCAGTTCTTC. Translating it yields CASSLGTSGRHNEQFF.